This TCR beta chain comes out of a study of CD4 T cells in relation to SARS-CoV-2 and coronaviruses. Study conclusions and caveats: In roughly two thirds of donors, memory CD4+ clonotypes crossrecognized SARS-CoV-2 and at least one common cold coronavirus spike. Crossreactivity was assessed only for spike protein, not other viral proteins.

Germline CDR1 reads GTSNPN; CDR2 reads SVGIG (reference sequence). Trimming cost V 4 bases and J 0 bases, with 10 bases left between them. The CDR3 length is 14 residues. Remarks on this clone: What it binds is unknown.

Method: immunoSEQ multiplex PCR; TCRdb's copy keeps in-frame clones and lacks some. The table records roughly 20,000 clones, 60% to 80% of them present only once. Unexposed donor CD4+ T cells date from about 2010-2019, before the COVID-19 pandemic. Isolation of CD4+ T cells took place after less than twelve days in culture. The clonotype comes from a human donor in good health. Sequencing was carried out using CD4+ T cells from PBMCs, cultured in vitro. The genes are TRBV30 and TRBJ2-1; D possibly corresponds to TRBD1 (5 bases). CDR3 protein: CAWNIDSSYNEQFF. The CDR3 nucleotides read TGTGCCTGGAATATAGACAGCTCCTACAATGAGCAGTTCTTC.